Listed below are T cell receptor beta chains from one sample, sequenced in a study of cytomegalovirus exposure and HLA in healthy donors. The method was immunoSEQ multiplex PCR; TCRdb's version includes in-frame clones alone and lacks a portion of them. This sample carries some 140,000 clones, about 85% of them seen once, and the ten largest clones take approximately 8%. The sequencing sample was made of PBMCs. The origin of the receptors is a man between 25 and 39 years old in good health and CMV-seropositive. CDR3s include the opening cysteine and the closing phenylalanine or tryptophan. Each record gives: clone size, V gene, D gene, CDR3 length, J gene, CDR3 DNA, CDR3 protein. D genes are given only for firm matches. Size is omitted from some rows. Given values are once, few, many or a class for expanded clones.

>NA|TRBV29-1|NA|16|TRBJ1-2
TGCAGCGTTGAAGAGTTGCCGGGAGAAATCTTCCATGGCTACACCTTC
CSVEELPGEIFHGYTF
>few|TRBV29-1|TRBD2|13|TRBJ2-1
TGCAGCGTTGCGGTGGGCCTAGCGGGACCGCAGTTCTTC
CSVAVGLAGPQFF
>NA|TRBV10-1|NA|14|TRBJ1-1
TGCGCCAGCAGCCCTAATCTTGCGGGCACTGAAGCTTTCTTT
CASSPNLAGTEAFF
>NA|TRBV30|NA|11|TRBJ1-1
TGTGCCTGGATGGTACAGGGTGAAGCTTTCTTT
CAWMVQGEAFF
>NA|TRBV19|TRBD1|15|TRBJ1-2
TGTGCCAGTAGTCCCACCGGGACAGCCAAATATGGCTACACCTTC
CASSPTGTAKYGYTF
>NA|TRBV10-3|TRBD1|14|TRBJ1-1
TGTGCCATCACCCGACAGGGGAGGAACACTGAAGCTTTCTTT
CAITRQGRNTEAFF
>NA|TRBV19|TRBD1|17|TRBJ1-5
TGTGCCAGTATCCCAGTCCATTCGGGACAGAGGGGTCAGCCCCAGCATTTT
CASIPVHSGQRGQPQHF
>NA|TRBV18|TRBD1|16|TRBJ2-1
TGTGCCAGCTCAGCCTCTCGAGGGGGCCTCTACAATGAGCAGTTCTTC
CASSASRGGLYNEQFF
>NA|TRBV27|NA|15|TRBJ2-2
TGTGCCAGCAGTTTGCTAGCCCCTACCACCGGGGAGCTGTTTTTT
CASSLLAPTTGELFF
>NA|TRBV5-4|NA|14|TRBJ2-7
TGTGCCAGCAGCTTGGCGACGACTAGGAACGAGCAGTACTTC
CASSLATTRNEQYF
>NA|TRBV5-6|NA|14|TRBJ1-1
TGTGCCAGCAGCTTGGCCAGAATGGGGGCAGAAGCTTTCTTT
CASSLARMGAEAFF
>NA|TRBV29-1|NA|12|TRBJ2-1
TGCAGCGTTGAACCAACAGGCAATGAGCAGTTCTTC
CSVEPTGNEQFF
>NA|TRBV5-4|NA|16|TRBJ2-1
TGTGCCAGCAGCTTGCTCACGGGGACTGGGGAGGATGAGCAGTTCTTC
CASSLLTGTGEDEQFF
>NA|TRBV7-9|NA|12|TRBJ2-2
TGTGCCAGCAGCTTTACGCTATGGGAGCTGTTTTTT
CASSFTLWELFF
>NA|TRBV28|NA|11|TRBJ1-2
TGTGCCAGCAGCCCCGGTTGGGGCTACACCTTC
CASSPGWGYTF
>NA|TRBV5-4|TRBD1|15|TRBJ1-1
TGTGCCAGCAGCCGCGGGACAGGCGATGGGGCTGAAGCTTTCTTT
CASSRGTGDGAEAFF
>NA|TRBV28|TRBD1|15|TRBJ1-1
TGTGCCAGCAGCTTGGACAGGGTATTGGACACTGAAGCTTTCTTT
CASSLDRVLDTEAFF
>NA|TRBV6-5|NA|14|TRBJ1-2
TGTGCCAGCAGTTCAGGGCAGGGTAACTATGGCTACACCTTC
CASSSGQGNYGYTF
>NA|TRBV7-2|NA|15|TRBJ1-5
TGTGCCAGCAGCTCTTGGGGAGATAGCAATCAGCCCCAGCATTTT
CASSSWGDSNQPQHF
>NA|TRBV5-6|TRBD1|15|TRBJ2-7
TGTGCCAGCAGCTCCCCGGGACAGGGGGCCCACGAGCAGTACTTC
CASSSPGQGAHEQYF
>NA|TRBV4-3|NA|15|TRBJ2-2
TGCGCCAGCAGCCGCGGGGATGCGAACACCGGGGAGCTGTTTTTT
CASSRGDANTGELFF
>NA|TRBV5-6|TRBD1|15|TRBJ1-5
TGTGCCAGCAGCCGTTGGGACAGACTTAATCAGCCCCAGCATTTT
CASSRWDRLNQPQHF
>few|TRBV10-3|NA|15|TRBJ1-4
TGTGCCATCAGTGAGTCGTCCAGTAAGAATGAAAAACTGTTTTTT
CAISESSSKNEKLFF
>NA|TRBV4-2|NA|18|TRBJ2-7
TGTGCCAGCAGCCAAGACCTGACACACAGGCCCCCTTTTTACGAGCAGTACTTC
CASSQDLTHRPPFYEQYF
>NA|TRBV29-1|TRBD2|16|TRBJ2-2
TGCAGCGTTTCCCGACTAGCGGGATGGGACACCGGGGAGCTGTTTTTT
CSVSRLAGWDTGELFF
>NA|TRBV18|NA|12|TRBJ2-7
TGTGCCAGCTCCCTCAACAGGGACGAGCAGTACTTC
CASSLNRDEQYF
>NA|TRBV5-6|TRBD1|15|TRBJ1-1
TGTGCCAGCAGCTTGGAACAGGGGGTCGGGACTGAAGCTTTCTTT
CASSLEQGVGTEAFF
>NA|TRBV10-3|NA|16|TRBJ1-3
TGTGCCATCAGTGACTCCGCGGAAAGCTCTGGAAACACCATATATTTT
CAISDSAESSGNTIYF
>NA|TRBV30|NA|13|TRBJ1-2
TGTGCCTGGAGTGTAAGCGGCAGTGCTGGCTACACCTTC
CAWSVSGSAGYTF
>NA|TRBV7-9|TRBD1|13|TRBJ1-2
TGTGCCAGCAGCCAGACAGGGTCGGGAGGCTACACCTTC
CASSQTGSGGYTF
>NA|TRBV10-3|NA|12|TRBJ1-2
TGTGCCATCAGTGAACAGGAGTATGGCTACACCTTC
CAISEQEYGYTF